The source of this T cell receptor beta chain is a study of cytomegalovirus exposure and HLA in healthy donors. Study results and limitations: Most TCR beta V segments were productive about 90% or about 30% of the time in an earlier analysis. CMV serostatus was the sole immune exposure information available. The authors listed some 160 TCR beta chains as cytomegalovirus-associated.

As to this clone: What it binds is not known.

The CDR3 is 17 residues long. Germline CDR1 SGHRS, CDR2 YFSETQ. The V end lost 0 bases, the J end lost 0 bases, and 10 bases lay between the germline ends. The PCR made use of 60 Vbeta and 13 Jbeta primers. The table came from immunoSEQ multiplex PCR; TCRdb's copy has only in-frame clones and leaves some out. The data show about 90,000 clones, 60% to 85% seen once. The clonotype was recovered from a middle-aged woman in good health and CMV-seropositive. The rearrangement joins TRBV5-1 to TRBJ2-6, with D perhaps TRBD1 (6 bases). Material: PBMCs. DNA for the CDR3: TGCGCCAGCAGCTTGGTGCCACAGGGCTCTGGGGCCAACGTCCTGACTTTC. Protein product: CASSLVPQGSGANVLTF.